The clone carrying this TCR beta chain was observed many times. No antigen is known for it. The protocol attached unique molecular identifiers to individual cDNA molecules. TCRdb used MiXCR to reprocess the 5' RACE reads, holding one entry per CDR3 protein. The sample consists of roughly 50,000 distinct CDR3 sequences, around 7.7% of them appearing once. This specimen belongs to a study of early T cells in non-severe SARS-CoV-2 infection. Trimming took 2 bases from V and 0 from J, leaving 10 bases between them. The germline V gene has CDR1 SNHLY and CDR2 FYNNEI. The length of the CDR3 is 15 residues. Study-level results: Clonotype matching in VDJdb favored anti-spike CD8 responses and did not capture private and CD4 specificities.

The J gene is TRBJ1-1, the V gene TRBV2; possibly TRBD1 for D (5 bases). The origin of this receptor is an adult who was a healthcare worker with PCR-confirmed SARS-CoV-2 infection or an uninfected control (not recorded which). Sequenced input: whole blood. The chain's CDR3 is CASSESGRLNTEAFF. Written as DNA, the CDR3 is TGTGCCAGCAGTGAATCGGGGCGGCTGAACACTGAAGCTTTCTTT.